The 26 T cell receptor beta chains below were found in one sample sequenced in a study of blood T cells in healthy people across ages. A sample-barcoded 5' primer and a J-beta primer mix were used in a second PCR of roughly 7 to 12 cycles. TCRdb ran MiXCR on the 5' RACE reads and lists one entry per CDR3 protein. The table includes hundreds of thousands of distinct CDR3 sequences, around 38% detected once. The source material was blood. The receptors derive from a man older than 75 in good health.

In its sample, this clonotype was seen many times. The genes are TRBV7-2 and TRBJ2-1; 10 bases map to TRBD2. V lost 0 bases to trimming and J lost 2 bases; unmatched junction nucleotides: 1. The CDR3 totals 16 residues. Germline assignment: CDR1 SGHTA and CDR2 FQGNSA. This chain's CDR3 is CASSLALAGAYNEQFF. CDR3 nucleotides: TGTGCCAGCAGCTTAGCGCTAGCGGGGGCCTACAATGAGCAGTTCTTC.

The rearrangement joins TRBV27 to TRBJ1-2; 8 bases map to TRBD1. The CDR3 covers 20 residues. Germline CDR1 reads MNHEY; CDR2 reads SMNVEV (reference sequence). After removal of 5 bases from V and 3 bases from J, the junction contained 23 bases not matched to a gene. The CDR3 sequence is CASSILRLTGERPMDYGYTF. The CDR3 nucleotides read TGTGCCAGCAGTATCTTACGCCTGACAGGGGAACGACCCATGGACTATGGCTACACCTTC.

The chain combines TRBV4-2 with TRBJ2-7; 9 positions match TRBD2. The V gene end was trimmed by 2 bases and the J gene end by 10 bases; junction bases not matched to a gene: 15. Germline V gene lookup returns CDR1 LGHNA and CDR2 YNFKEQ. CDR3 length equals 16 residues. In nucleotides, the CDR3 is TGTGCCAGCAGCCAACTTGGCGGGAGGGTCGGAGAGACTCAGTACTTC. Its translation is CASSQLGGRVGETQYF.

This sequence joins TRBV25-1 and TRBJ2-7, with 12 bases identical to TRBD2. Germline lookup yields CDR1 MGHDK and CDR2 SYGVNS. This CDR3 spans 14 amino acids. With 2 bases clipped from V and 8 bases from J, the junction kept 4 bases outside the gene matches. CDR3 DNA: TGTGCCAGCAGTGAAACAGGGACTAGCGGGCAGCAGTACTTC. Amino acids: CASSETGTSGQQYF.

This clonotype was seen only a few times. This chain joins TRBV20-1 and TRBJ2-1; possibly TRBD2 for D (5 bases). Between the trimmed V and J ends, which lost 3 bases and 7 bases, there was a span of 25 bases. This CDR3 has 17 amino acids. Germline V gene lookup returns CDR1 DFQATT and CDR2 SNEGSKA (reference sequence). CDR3 nucleotide sequence: TGCAGTGCTAGGGACGCTGAGCGGCCAACCTTCCAGAATGAGCAGTTCTTC. The encoded protein is CSARDAERPTFQNEQFF.

This clonotype was picked up a small number of times. Possible read error: a much larger clone is one base away. The chain combines TRBV30 with TRBJ2-7, with D perhaps TRBD1 (6 bases). This CDR3 spans 13 amino acids. CDR1 is GTSNPN and CDR2 is SVGIG in the germline V gene (reference sequence). The V end was cut by 2 bases, the J end by 2 bases, with 10 bases between. As DNA, the CDR3 is TGTGCCTGGAGTAGGGACACCACCTACGAGCAGTACTTC. This sequence encodes CAWSRDTTYEQYF.

The genes are TRBV15 and TRBJ2-1, with 12 bases aligning to TRBD2. Germline CDR1 and CDR2: LNHNV and YYDKDF (reference sequence). This CDR3 has 17 residues. Trimming at V came to 4 bases and at J to 2 bases, leaving 6 bases not matched to a gene. The CDR3 protein is CATSKRTSGVAYNEQFF. The CDR3 region has the DNA TGTGCCACCAGCAAAAGGACTAGCGGGGTCGCCTACAATGAGCAGTTCTTC.

J is TRBJ2-1 and V is TRBV12-5; D is unresolved. Trimming left V 2 bases short and J 4 bases short, with 3 bases between. The CDR3 covers 12 residues. Germline CDR1 is LGHNT and CDR2 is FRNRAP. The CDR3 reads CASGLTYNEQFF. In nucleotides, the CDR3 is TGTGCTAGTGGTTTGACATACAATGAGCAGTTCTTC.

The rearrangement uses TRBV30 and TRBJ2-4; a weak D match, TRBD1 (6 bases). The DNA matches TRBJ2-7 better at its end, which makes the J call doubtful. From germline, CDR1 is GTSNPN and CDR2 SVGIG (reference sequence). This CDR3 is 13 amino acids long. This chain's CDR3 is CAWSGDITYEQYF. DNA of the CDR3: TGTGCCTGGAGTGGGGACATCACATACGAGCAGTACTTC.

J is TRBJ2-1 and V is TRBV5-1, with D maybe TRBD2 (7 bases). V was shortened by 5 bases and J by 8 bases, with 14 bases between the two germline ends. CDR1 is SGHRS and CDR2 is YFSETQ in the germline V gene. The CDR3 extends over 13 amino acids. The CDR3 loop reads CASRRGPRDEQFF. CDR3 in DNA: TGCGCCAGCAGGCGGGGGCCTAGGGATGAGCAGTTCTTC.

The chain carries TRBV12-3 or TRBV12-4 and TRBJ2-2, with D uncertain. The CDR3 has 15 amino acids. V shed 7 bases and J shed 0 bases, with 12 bases lying between them. CDR3 amino acids: CASITDPTNTGELFF. The CDR3, as DNA: TGTGCCAGCATTACGGACCCAACGAACACCGGGGAGCTGTTTTTT.

The chain links TRBV4-3 to TRBJ2-1; TRBD1 matches at 9 bases. Germline lookup yields CDR1 LGHNA and CDR2 YSLEER. With 4 bases clipped from V and 5 bases from J, the junction kept 6 bases outside the gene matches. This CDR3 has 15 residues. The CDR3 loop is CASSRDRTGDNEQFF. The DNA of the CDR3 is TGCGCCAGCAGCCGCGACCGGACAGGGGACAATGAGCAGTTCTTC.

The chain has TRBV6-1 and TRBJ2-6; 8 bases agree with TRBD2. Germline V CDR1 and CDR2: MNHNS, SASEGT. This CDR3 is 16 amino acids long. J gave up 0 bases and V 5 bases, and 3 bases lay outside the gene matches. CDR3 in amino acids: CASSSSGTSGANVLTF. The CDR3 DNA reads TGTGCCAGCAGTAGTAGCGGGACCTCTGGGGCCAACGTCCTGACTTTC.

The chain employs TRBV7-2 and TRBJ2-1; D tentatively fits TRBD1 or TRBD2 (5 bases each). Trimming took off 5 bases at V and 8 bases at J, with 10 bases between the two ends. This CDR3 has 12 amino acids. Germline CDR1 is SGHTA and CDR2 is FQGNSA. CDR3 protein: CASSPGTYEQFF. CDR3 bases: TGTGCCAGCAGCCCCGGGACCTATGAGCAGTTCTTC. Variable domain in full (rest from reference TRBV7-2 and TRBJ2-1): GAGVSQSPSNKVTEKGKDVELRCDPISGHTALYWYRQSLGQGLEFLIYFQGNSAPDKSGLPSDRFSAERTGGSVSTLTIQRTQQEDSAVYLCASSPGTYEQFFGPGTRLTVL.

The CDR3 loop reads CASSDQGLLGANVLTF. CDR3 coding DNA: TGTGCCAGCAGTGACCAGGGGCTTCTGGGGGCCAACGTCCTGACTTTC. The chain has TRBV25-1 and TRBJ2-6; D possibly corresponds to TRBD1 (6 bases). Germline V lookup: CDR1 MGHDK, CDR2 SYGVNS. V dropped 3 bases and J dropped 4 bases, with 13 bases sitting between them. The CDR3 runs to 16 residues.

This clonotype has just one count. An end of the junction does not agree with germline; a read error may underlie this. The chain combines TRBV12-3 or TRBV12-4 with TRBJ2-3; no firm D call. The CDR3 consists of 13 residues. CDR3 region: CASSPVRTDAQYF. The CDR3 DNA is TGTGCCAGCAGTCCCGTGCGCACAGATGCGCAGTATTTT.

The gene calls are TRBV10-3 and TRBJ2-5, with TRBD2 identical over 11 bases. V lost 6 bases to trimming and J lost 11 bases; unmatched junction nucleotides: 11. The length of the CDR3 is 14 residues. Germline V gene sequence: CDR1 ENHRY, CDR2 SYGVKD. The CDR3 protein is CAIRGTSGLNEQYF. As DNA, the CDR3 is TGTGCCATCAGGGGGACTAGCGGACTCAATGAGCAGTACTTC.

V is TRBV20-1 and J is TRBJ2-5; 9 bases agree with TRBD2. Trimming took 8 bases from V and 4 from J; bases not matched to a gene: 5. This CDR3 region has 12 residues. The germline V gene has CDR1 DFQATT and CDR2 SNEGSKA (reference sequence). CDR3 region: CSPLAGAETQYF. CDR3 DNA: TGCAGTCCATTAGCGGGGGCAGAGACCCAGTACTTC.

The genes are TRBV20-1 and TRBJ2-7; 10 bases are shared with TRBD1. The CDR3 covers 14 residues. Trimming removed 2 bases from V and 3 bases from J; junction bases left unmatched: 4. Germline V lookup: CDR1 DFQATT, CDR2 SNEGSKA (reference sequence). The CDR3 DNA is TGCAGTGCTAGAAGGGACAGGGGTGTCTACGAGCAGTACTTC. Translating it yields CSARRDRGVYEQYF.

The rearrangement links TRBV7-2 to TRBJ2-5; 9 bases are shared with TRBD2. This CDR3 spans 16 amino acids. V gave up 5 bases and J gave up 5 bases; unmatched junction bases: 12. CDR1 and CDR2 (germline): SGHTA, FQGNSA. In DNA, the CDR3 is TGTGCCAGCAGCCCCCGGGTAGCGGGAGTAGGGGAGACCCAGTACTTC. Encoded protein: CASSPRVAGVGETQYF. Filled out from reference TRBV7-2 and TRBJ2-5, the complete variable domain reads GAGVSQSPSNKVTEKGKDVELRCDPISGHTALYWYRQSLGQGLEFLIYFQGNSAPDKSGLPSDRFSAERTGGSVSTLTIQRTQQEDSAVYLCASSPRVAGVGETQYFGPGTRLLVL.

This clonotype has a handful of counts. J is TRBJ1-3 and V is TRBV27; TRBD1 agrees at 7 bases. Losses at the gene ends were 6 bases for V and 2 bases for J; bases not matched to a gene: 4. Germline lookup yields CDR1 MNHEY and CDR2 SMNVEV (reference sequence). The CDR3 is 14 residues long. The CDR3 loop reads CASRTTGAGNTIYF. The CDR3 bases are TGTGCCAGCAGGACCACAGGGGCTGGAAACACCATATATTTT.

This chain joins TRBV9 and TRBJ2-5; D possibly corresponds to TRBD1 (6 bases). Germline CDR1 is SGDLS and CDR2 is YYNGEE. The CDR3 sequence is 18 residues long. V was trimmed by 4 bases and J by 4 bases, leaving 26 bases between them. The CDR3 nucleotides are TGTGCCAGCAGCCTAGCTCGGGATCCGACAGGCTCGGGAGAGACCCAGTACTTC. Its translation: CASSLARDPTGSGETQYF.

The J gene is TRBJ2-5, the V gene TRBV12-3 or TRBV12-4, with D tentatively TRBD1 or TRBD2 (8 bases each). The CDR3 has 15 amino acids. Trimming removed 4 bases from V and 4 bases from J, with 16 bases in between. The CDR3, as DNA: TGTGCCAGCAGTTGTCAGGGGGCGGGAGGAGAGACCCAGTACTTC. This codes for CASSCQGAGGETQYF.

This clonotype showed up just once. The junction differs from germline at one of its ends, possibly a read error. The chain joins TRBV5-5 to TRBJ2-1, with 9 bases matching TRBD1. CDR1 is SGHKS, CDR2 YYEKEE, per germline (reference sequence). The CDR3 extends over 16 amino acids. The CDR3 bases are TGCGCCAGCAGCCCGCGGACAGGGGACATTAATAATGAGCAGTTCTTC. This gives the protein CASSPRTGDINNEQFF.

On this clonotype itself: A much larger clone is a single base away; this may be a read error. The V gene is TRBV7-2, the J gene TRBJ2-7; 9 nucleotides match TRBD1. The CDR3 spans 15 residues. The germline CDR1 and CDR2 sequences are SGHTA and FQGNSA. V trimming: 6 bases; J trimming: 4 bases; junction bases outside the gene matches: 10. CDR3 bases: TGTGCCAGCAGTCAACAGACAGGGGGAAGGTACGAGCAGTACTTC. Residues: CASSQQTGGRYEQYF.

This clonotype came up a few times. The rearrangement links TRBV6-5 to TRBJ2-4; 12 nucleotides match TRBD2. The J call is in doubt because the DNA end fits TRBJ2-5 better. Germline lookup yields CDR1 MNHEY and CDR2 SVGAGI. This CDR3 region has 14 residues. CDR3 DNA: TGTGCCAGCACTAGCGGGAGGGGAAGGGAGACCCAGTACTTC. It translates to CASTSGRGRETQYF.